The next 25 T cell receptor beta chains were all read from a single sample in a study of T cells in tuberculosis. Method: immunoSEQ multiplex PCR; TCRdb's copy keeps in-frame clones and lacks some. The repertoire holds about 88,000 clones, with approximately 91% as singletons. After thawing and overnight rest, PBMC were stained with GMM-loaded CD1B tetramer, viability dye and anti-CD3 for sorting. CD1B tetramers were loaded with Rhodococcus equi-derived C32 glucose monomycolate. The material sequenced was CD1b-GMM tetramer-negative cells sorted from PBMCs. The receptors were sampled from an adult woman with latent tuberculosis.

The chain combines TRBV27 with TRBJ2-5; TRBD2 matches 8 bases. The germline V gene has CDR1 MNHEY and CDR2 SMNVEV (reference sequence). The ends lost 6 bases at V and 2 bases at J; junction bases unmatched: 8. The CDR3 contains 15 residues. The CDR3 is CASSELAGKQETQYF. The CDR3 DNA is TGTGCCAGCAGCGAGCTAGCGGGCAAGCAAGAGACCCAGTACTTC.

The V gene is TRBV6-1, the J gene TRBJ1-6; D possibly corresponds to TRBD1 (6 bases). The CDR3 runs 14 residues. Trimming removed 6 bases at V and 7 bases at J, with 13 bases between. The germline V gene has CDR1 MNHNS and CDR2 SASEGT. CDR3 sequence reads: CASSPDRLNSPLHF. As DNA, the CDR3 is TGTGCCAGCAGCCCCGACAGGCTAAATTCACCCCTCCACTTT.

The chain is built from TRBV5-1 and TRBJ2-1, with D perhaps matching TRBD2 (5 bases). V was pared by 0 bases and J by 4 bases, with 17 bases between. CDR1 is SGHRS and CDR2 is YFSETQ in the germline V gene. This CDR3 has 17 amino acids. The CDR3 bases are TGCGCCAGCAGCTTGGCTAGCAATTCTATACGATACAATGAGCAGTTCTTC. This gives the protein CASSLASNSIRYNEQFF.

V usage is TRBV30 and J usage is TRBJ2-6; D perhaps matches TRBD2 (6 bases). V lost 7 bases to trimming and J lost 1 base, with 8 bases between them. The CDR3 runs to 13 residues. CDR1 is GTSNPN and CDR2 is SVGIG in the germline V gene (reference sequence). In nucleotides, the CDR3 is TGTGCCTTGGGGAGGTCTGGGGCCAACGTCCTGACTTTC. Translation: CALGRSGANVLTF.

J is TRBJ2-7 and V is TRBV27; 7 nucleotides match TRBD1. With 8 bases clipped from V and 3 bases from J, the junction kept 10 bases outside the gene matches. Germline V CDR1 and CDR2: MNHEY, SMNVEV (reference sequence). This CDR3 has 14 amino acids. The CDR3 protein is CASPRQGVNYEQYV. The CDR3 nucleotides are TGTGCCAGCCCTAGGCAGGGGGTAAACTACGAGCAGTACGTC.

The chain has TRBV28 and TRBJ2-5; 9 nucleotides match TRBD2. J gave up 1 base and V 3 bases, and 6 bases lay outside the gene matches. In germline, CDR1 is MDHEN, CDR2 SYDVKM. The CDR3 runs 16 residues. The CDR3 sequence: CASSFIRGGGQETQYF. The CDR3 DNA sequence: TGTGCCAGCAGTTTTATCCGCGGGGGGGGCCAAGAGACCCAGTACTTC.

The V gene is TRBV19, the J gene TRBJ1-1; the D gene is possibly TRBD1 (5 bases). The V end was cut by 5 bases, the J end by 4 bases, with 17 bases between. Germline V lookup: CDR1 LNHDA, CDR2 SQIVND (reference sequence). This CDR3 spans 15 amino acids. The CDR3 is CASSVRQPLGTEAFF. The CDR3 bases are TGTGCCAGTAGTGTTCGACAGCCCCTAGGCACTGAAGCTTTCTTT.

The chain has TRBV5-5 and TRBJ1-6; 8 bases agree with TRBD1. Germline CDR1 SGHKS, CDR2 YYEKEE (reference sequence). V lost 4 bases, J lost 10 bases, and 13 bases stayed unmatched. The CDR3 spans 16 residues. The CDR3 protein is CASSAPGQGLRSPLHF. The DNA for the CDR3 is TGTGCCAGCAGCGCCCCCGGACAGGGCCTCCGGTCACCCCTCCACTTT.

The rearrangement links TRBV19 to TRBJ1-3, with TRBD1 as a possible D gene (5 bases). V lost 6 bases to trimming and J lost 0 bases, with 9 bases between them. This CDR3 contains 14 residues. Germline V gene data show CDR1 as LNHDA and CDR2 as SQIVND (reference sequence). The CDR3 reads CASRQANSGNTIYF. CDR3 coding DNA: TGTGCCAGTAGACAGGCCAACTCTGGAAACACCATATATTTT. Full variable domain (outside the CDR3, taken from reference TRBV19 and TRBJ1-3): DGGITQSPKYLFRKEGQNVTLSCEQNLNHDAMYWYRQDPGQGLRLIYYSQIVNDFQKGDIAEGYSVSREKKESFPLTVTSAQKNPTAFYLCASRQANSGNTIYFGEGSWLTVV.

The chain is built from TRBV6-6 and TRBJ2-5; TRBD2 agrees at 9 bases. Germline V gene lookup returns CDR1 MNHNY and CDR2 SVGAGI (reference sequence). This CDR3 comprises 16 residues. Germline trimming cut 2 bases from V and 1 base from J; bases unmatched to any gene: 5. CDR3 sequence reads: CASSYGGGGAQETQYF. The CDR3 region has the DNA TGTGCCAGCAGTTACGGGGGCGGGGGGGCCCAAGAGACCCAGTACTTC.

The chain recombines TRBV5-1 with TRBJ2-1, with 15 bases fitting TRBD2. The germline V gene encodes CDR1 SGHRS and CDR2 YFSETQ. The CDR3 extends over 15 amino acids. Trimming at V came to 5 bases and at J to 6 bases, leaving 3 bases not matched to a gene. CDR3 protein: CASSWTSGGANEQFF. Written as DNA, the CDR3 is TGCGCCAGCAGTTGGACTAGCGGGGGGGCCAATGAGCAGTTCTTC.

V and J are TRBV28 and TRBJ1-4; D gene unclear. The CDR3 covers 14 residues. Looked up from germline, CDR1 is MDHEN and CDR2 is SYDVKM. Trimming cost V 5 bases and J 4 bases, with 11 bases left between them. The CDR3 DNA reads as TGTGCCAGCAGTCCGTCCAGGATTAATGAAAAACTGTTTTTT. It specifies CASSPSRINEKLFF.

The V gene is TRBV11-3, the J gene TRBJ1-1; 8 bases align to TRBD1. The V gene end was trimmed by 6 bases and the J gene end by 4 bases; junction bases not matched to a gene: 4. CDR3 length equals 13 residues. The germline V gene encodes CDR1 SGHNT and CDR2 YENEEA. Here the CDR3 DNA reads TGTGCCAGCAGTCGTACAGGGGGCACTGAAGCTTTCTTT. It codes for CASSRTGGTEAFF.

The CDR3 bases are TGTGCCAGCAGCGTAGGATACCTGGGACAGGGAGACAATGAGCAGTTCTTC. This codes for CASSVGYLGQGDNEQFF. This chain joins TRBV9 and TRBJ2-1, with TRBD1 identical over 9 bases. The CDR3 loop spans 17 amino acids. J was trimmed by 5 bases and V by 0 bases; bases with no gene match: 9. In germline, CDR1 is SGDLS, CDR2 YYNGEE.

V gene TRBV27 combines with J gene TRBJ2-3; 11 bases match TRBD2. Germline trimming cut 5 bases from V and 1 base from J; bases unmatched to any gene: 2. Germline V lookup: CDR1 MNHEY, CDR2 SMNVEV (reference sequence). The CDR3 contains 15 residues. CDR3 sequence: CASSPTSGGTDTQYF. In DNA, the CDR3 is TGTGCCAGCAGTCCGACTAGCGGGGGCACAGATACGCAGTATTTT.

V usage is TRBV7-9 and J usage is TRBJ2-4; 8 nucleotides align to TRBD2. The germline V gene has CDR1 SEHNR and CDR2 FQNEAQ (reference sequence). The CDR3 contains 18 residues. J lost 0 bases, V lost 4 bases, and 11 bases had no gene match. CDR3 protein: CASSSPGLDPLAKNIQYF. In DNA form, the CDR3 reads TGTGCCAGCAGCTCGCCGGGACTAGACCCCTTAGCCAAAAACATTCAGTACTTC. Filled out from reference TRBV7-9 and TRBJ2-4, the complete variable domain reads DTGVSQNPRHKITKRGQNVTFRCDPISEHNRLYWYRQTLGQGPEFLTYFQNEAQLEKSRLLSDRFSAERPKGSFSTLEIQRTEQGDSAMYLCASSSPGLDPLAKNIQYFGAGTRLSVL.

J is TRBJ1-4 and V is TRBV28, with 7 bases matching TRBD1. Trimming cost V 6 bases and J 7 bases; bases outside gene matches: 14. CDR3 length: 16 amino acids. Germline CDR1 MDHEN, CDR2 SYDVKM. The CDR3 loop reads CASSRRRGQASEKLFF. CDR3 sequence (DNA): TGTGCCAGCAGCCGTAGGCGTGGACAGGCTAGTGAAAAACTGTTTTTT.

The table lists this clone with a few counts. The chain carries TRBV7-8 and TRBJ2-7; D is possibly TRBD1 (5 bases). The germline gives CDR1 SGHVS, CDR2 FQNEAQ. CDR3 length: 13 amino acids. V gave up 1 base and J gave up 3 bases, with 7 bases separating them. The CDR3 DNA reads as TGTGCCAGCAGCTTAGGACAGAACTACGAGCAGTACGTC. This sequence encodes CASSLGQNYEQYV.

The chain uses TRBV10-2 and TRBJ2-7; D remains unclear. The CDR3 has 13 amino acids. Trimming cost V 3 bases and J 12 bases, with 18 bases left between them. Germline V gene data show CDR1 as WSHSY and CDR2 as SAAADI. Written as DNA, the CDR3 is TGCGCCAGCAGTGATTCTGCCGGTCCGTTAGTGTACGTC. This translates into CASSDSAGPLVYV.

The V and J genes are TRBV5-1 and TRBJ2-2, with a possible D match to TRBD1 (5 bases). The V end was cut by 4 bases, the J end by 3 bases, with 13 bases between. The length of the CDR3 is 15 residues. Looked up from germline, CDR1 is SGHRS and CDR2 is YFSETQ. CDR3 residues: CASSEVPGYTGELFF. The CDR3 DNA is TGCGCCAGCAGCGAAGTCCCAGGGTACACCGGGGAGCTGTTTTTT.

The CDR3: CASSDLRQGGYEQYV. CDR3 DNA: TGTGCCAGCAGTGACCTACGACAGGGTGGCTACGAGCAGTACGTC. This rearrangement joins TRBV6-1 to TRBJ2-7; 7 bases line up with TRBD1. This CDR3 is built from 15 residues. CDR1 and CDR2 from the germline V gene are MNHNS and SASEGT. J gave up 3 bases and V 3 bases, and 8 bases lay outside the gene matches.

The chain recombines TRBV28 with TRBJ1-1; tentative D call: TRBD1 (6 bases). The CDR3 is 14 amino acids. Germline values: CDR1 MDHEN, CDR2 SYDVKM. Trimming removed 1 base at V and 4 bases at J, with 10 bases between. Here the CDR3 reads CASSLSQGFTEAFF. As DNA, the CDR3 is TGTGCCAGCAGTTTATCTCAGGGGTTCACTGAAGCTTTCTTT.

This chain connects TRBV19 to TRBJ1-2; D is undetermined. The CDR3 totals 13 residues. In germline, CDR1 is LNHDA, CDR2 SQIVND (reference sequence). Trimming removed 7 bases from V and 7 bases from J, with 16 bases in between. This CDR3 reads CASTEVGSGGYTF. Here the CDR3 DNA reads TGTGCCAGTACGGAGGTAGGGTCGGGTGGCTACACCTTC.

This clone was counted between two and nine times. The CDR3, as DNA: TGTGCCAGCAGACCAGACAGGCCCCTGAACACTGAAGCTTTCTTT. Amino acid sequence: CASRPDRPLNTEAFF. This chain links TRBV6-1 with TRBJ1-1, with a weak D call TRBD1 (6 bases). The germline V and J ends were trimmed by 6 bases and 0 bases, with 14 bases remaining between them. Germline V CDR1 and CDR2: MNHNS, SASEGT. This CDR3 is 15 amino acids long.

The gene calls are TRBV4-1 and TRBJ2-5; D is unclear. The CDR3 length is 15 residues. V was trimmed by 0 bases and J by 5 bases, leaving 13 bases between them. CDR1 is MGHRA and CDR2 is YSYEKL in the germline V gene. CDR3 protein: CASSQEVPVLETQYF. The CDR3 DNA sequence: TGCGCCAGCAGCCAAGAGGTCCCGGTATTGGAGACCCAGTACTTC.